The 21 T cell receptor beta chains given below trace back to one sample, sequenced in a study of PD-1 blockade in classical Hodgkin lymphoma. TCRdb's table, derived via immunoSEQ multiplex PCR, lists solely in-frame clones and lacks some. The data hold about 33,000 clones, with approximately 68% observed a single time. Stated time point: cycle 4 day 1 (C4D1), after six to seven weeks of nivolumab. Following autologous stem cell transplantation, relapse occurred in every patient, and exposure to brentuximab vedotin varied. Source: peripheral blood mononuclear cells (PBMCs), taken before the fourth cycle of nivolumab. The receptors here all came from a human donor with classical Hodgkin lymphoma.

This rearrangement joins TRBV27 to TRBJ1-2, with D possibly matching TRBD1 (6 bases). With 6 bases removed from V and 7 bases from J, the gap between germline ends came to 18 bases. The CDR3 length is 14 residues. Germline CDR1 is MNHEY and CDR2 is SMNVEV (reference sequence). The CDR3, as DNA: TGTGCCAGCAGCATGGTGGCAGGGGCAGGTGGCTACACCTTC. Protein product: CASSMVAGAGGYTF.

The rearrangement links TRBV4-1 to TRBJ2-2, with D perhaps TRBD1 or TRBD2 (6 bases each). This CDR3 comprises 18 residues. Trimming removed 0 bases at V and 2 bases at J, with 16 bases between. Germline V gene data show CDR1 as MGHRA and CDR2 as YSYEKL. For the CDR3, the DNA is TGCGCCAGCAGCCAAGATCTTAAGGGGGGCTATAACACCGGGGAGCTGTTTTTT. Translation gives CASSQDLKGGYNTGELFF.

This chain links TRBV6-5 with TRBJ2-7; D is uncertain. Germline CDR1 reads MNHEY; CDR2 reads SVGAGI. The CDR3 contains 15 residues. The germline V and J ends were trimmed by 0 bases and 0 bases, with 9 bases remaining between them. The CDR3 sequence: CASSYSTASSYEQYF. For the CDR3, the DNA is TGTGCCAGCAGTTACTCGACGGCTTCCTCCTACGAGCAGTACTTC.

This rearrangement joins TRBV4-1 to TRBJ1-1, with a tentative D call TRBD1 (6 bases). The CDR3 extends over 17 amino acids. Per germline, CDR1 MGHRA and CDR2 YSYEKL. V gave up 0 bases and J gave up 1 base, with 15 bases separating them. Here the CDR3 reads CASSQDGGRPGNTEAFF. The CDR3 nucleotides are TGCGCCAGCAGCCAAGATGGGGGCCGGCCGGGGAACACTGAAGCTTTCTTT.

This rearrangement joins TRBV5-6 to TRBJ2-2; 9 nucleotides match TRBD1. Trimming took 4 bases from V and 7 from J; bases not matched to a gene: 14. Germline V gene sequence: CDR1 SGHDT, CDR2 YYEEEE. The CDR3 contains 17 residues. CDR3 in DNA: TGTGCCAGCAGCGGGGGACAGGGCTATCATATACGCGGGGAGCTGTTTTTT. It specifies CASSGGQGYHIRGELFF.

The chain links TRBV30 to TRBJ2-1; tentatively, D is TRBD1 or TRBD2 (5 bases each). Trimming took off 4 bases at V and 7 bases at J, with 8 bases between the two ends. The V gene's germline CDR1 is GTSNPN and CDR2 SVGIG (reference sequence). This CDR3 spans 11 amino acids. The CDR3 DNA sequence: TGTGCCTGGAACAGGAGGAATGAGCAGTTCTTC. This translates into CAWNRRNEQFF.

The chain combines TRBV27 with TRBJ2-7; D is uncertain. Trimming took off 5 bases at V and 2 bases at J, with 7 bases between the two ends. CDR1 is MNHEY, CDR2 SMNVEV, per germline (reference sequence). The CDR3 is 12 residues long. In DNA form, the CDR3 reads TGTGCCAGCAGTCCGAACGCCTACGAGCAGTACTTC. Protein: CASSPNAYEQYF.

The chain joins TRBV7-8 to TRBJ1-1, with 8 positions matching TRBD1. The V gene's germline CDR1 is SGHVS and CDR2 FQNEAQ. The CDR3 is 14 amino acids. V trimming: 5 bases; J trimming: 5 bases; junction bases outside the gene matches: 7. The CDR3 loop is CASSPRQGRTEAFF. As DNA, the CDR3 is TGTGCCAGCAGCCCACGACAGGGGCGAACTGAAGCTTTCTTT.

In its sample, this clone was seen once. The rearrangement uses TRBV7-8 and TRBJ1-1, with TRBD1 matching over 9 bases. After removal of 5 bases from V and 0 bases from J, the junction contained 7 bases not matched to a gene. This CDR3 spans 16 amino acids. The germline V gene encodes CDR1 SGHVS and CDR2 FQNEAQ. DNA of the CDR3: TGTGCCAGCAGCACACCCGGGACAGGGATGAACACTGAAGCTTTCTTT. Encoded protein: CASSTPGTGMNTEAFF.

The chain joins TRBV7-6 to TRBJ2-5; no reliable D call. Germline lookup yields CDR1 SGHVS and CDR2 FNYEAQ. CDR3 length: 14 amino acids. Trimming left V 1 base short and J 5 bases short, with 11 bases between. CDR3 protein: CASSLVLEYETQYF. The CDR3 DNA reads TGTGCCAGCAGCTTAGTGCTAGAGTATGAGACCCAGTACTTC.

This chain links TRBV5-4 with TRBJ1-2; D ambiguous. Germline CDR1 reads SGHNT; CDR2 reads YYREEE (reference sequence). The length of the CDR3 is 15 residues. Trimming cost V 2 bases and J 5 bases, with 16 bases left between them. This CDR3 is CASSFFSDPVYGYTF. In nucleotides, the CDR3 is TGTGCCAGCAGCTTTTTTTCAGATCCAGTTTATGGCTACACCTTC. Full variable domain (missing parts from reference TRBV5-4 and TRBJ1-2): ETGVTQSPTHLIKTRGQQVTLRCSSQSGHNTVSWYQQALGQGPQFIFQYYREEENGRGNFPPRFSGLQFPNYSSELNVNALELDDSALYLCASSFFSDPVYGYTFGSGTRLTVV.

This chain uses TRBV6-5 with TRBJ1-1; weak D call: TRBD1 (6 bases). Per the germline V gene, CDR1 is MNHEY and CDR2 is SVGAGI. CDR3 length equals 13 residues. V was pared by 8 bases and J by 6 bases, with 16 bases between. The CDR3 DNA reads TGTGCCAGCGGTTTTACAGGGATCGCTGAAGCTTTCTTT. This gives the protein CASGFTGIAEAFF.

The chain combines TRBV6-6 with TRBJ2-5; maybe TRBD1 (5 bases). The CDR3 is 14 residues long. Germline V gene data show CDR1 as MNHNY and CDR2 as SVGAGI (reference sequence). The V end was cut by 0 bases, the J end by 2 bases, with 7 bases between. CDR3 amino acids: CASSYSGQQETQYF. In nucleotides, the CDR3 is TGTGCCAGCAGTTACTCGGGGCAGCAAGAGACCCAGTACTTC.

The chain has TRBV29-1 and TRBJ2-5, with 9 bases fitting TRBD1. CDR1 and CDR2 (germline): SQVTM, ANQGSEA. With V trimmed by 4 bases and J by 7 bases, 7 bases remained unmatched. The CDR3 runs to 13 residues. CDR3 in DNA: TGCAGCGTTGTGGACAGGGGCTCAGGGACCCAGTACTTC. Protein product: CSVVDRGSGTQYF.

This clone was detected once. The chain carries TRBV2 and TRBJ2-5; 8 bases line up with TRBD2. CDR1 SNHLY and CDR2 FYNNEI come from the germline V gene. V was pared by 7 bases and J by 1 base, with 14 bases of the junction left unmatched. CDR3 length equals 17 residues. The CDR3 protein is CASTYGSVAGLQETQYF. CDR3 nucleotides: TGTGCCAGCACCTATGGGTCCGTAGCGGGGCTCCAAGAGACCCAGTACTTC.

The V call is TRBV6-5, the J call TRBJ2-7; no clear D gene. The CDR3 consists of 12 residues. Germline-derived CDR1 and CDR2 are MNHEY and SVGAGI. The germline V and J ends were trimmed by 2 bases and 5 bases, with 7 bases remaining between them. CDR3 nucleotide sequence: TGTGCCAGCAGTTACACAGAGGACGAGCAGTACTTC. Its protein product is CASSYTEDEQYF.

The gene calls are TRBV29-1 and TRBJ1-1, with TRBD1 as a possible D gene (6 bases). Germline assignment: CDR1 SQVTM and CDR2 ANQGSEA. CDR3 length equals 12 residues. Trimming stripped 6 bases from V and 7 bases from J, with 15 bases between. The CDR3 spells CSVSTGRGEAFF. CDR3 coding DNA: TGCAGCGTGTCCACGGGCAGGGGTGAAGCTTTCTTT.

CDR3 sequence (DNA): TGTGCCAGCAGAACACTCACAGGCCCCCAAAACATTCAGTACTTC. Residues: CASRTLTGPQNIQYF. This sequence joins TRBV11-2 and TRBJ2-4; maybe TRBD1 (5 bases). V was cut by 6 bases and J by 5 bases, with 17 bases left in between. The CDR3 length is 15 residues. The germline CDR1 and CDR2 sequences are SGHAT and FQNNGV. Variable domain in full (rest from reference TRBV11-2 and TRBJ2-4): EAGVAQSPRYKIIEKRQSVAFWCNPISGHATLYWYQQILGQGPKLLIQFQNNGVVDDSQLPKDRFSAERLKGVDSTLKIQPAKLEDSAVYLCASRTLTGPQNIQYFGAGTRLSVL.

V is TRBV27 and J is TRBJ2-7; D tentatively fits TRBD1 or TRBD2 (6 bases each). Trimming stripped 3 bases from V and 2 bases from J, with 17 bases between. Germline CDR1 reads MNHEY; CDR2 reads SMNVEV (reference sequence). There are 16 residues in the CDR3. DNA for the CDR3: TGTGCCAGCAGTTTCGACCCGGGGGCCCGCCCCTACGAGCAGTACTTC. Its protein is CASSFDPGARPYEQYF.

V usage is TRBV7-8 and J usage is TRBJ2-7; 8 nucleotides match TRBD2. Per germline, CDR1 SGHVS and CDR2 FQNEAQ. The CDR3 totals 14 residues. V was clipped by 5 bases and J by 7 bases; unmatched bases: 10. The CDR3: CASSPTGGPREQYF. CDR3 sequence (DNA): TGTGCCAGCAGCCCAACGGGGGGGCCGAGGGAGCAGTACTTC.

As concerns this clone: In the same sample, other DNA sequences code for this CDR3. The chain links TRBV7-6 to TRBJ1-1, with 8 bases that match TRBD1. With 5 bases clipped from V and 8 bases from J, the junction kept 7 bases outside the gene matches. This CDR3 has 13 residues. Per the germline V gene, CDR1 is SGHVS and CDR2 is FNYEAQ. DNA for the CDR3: TGTGCCAGCAGCACGGGACAGGTAACCGAAGCTTTCTTT. Residues: CASSTGQVTEAFF.